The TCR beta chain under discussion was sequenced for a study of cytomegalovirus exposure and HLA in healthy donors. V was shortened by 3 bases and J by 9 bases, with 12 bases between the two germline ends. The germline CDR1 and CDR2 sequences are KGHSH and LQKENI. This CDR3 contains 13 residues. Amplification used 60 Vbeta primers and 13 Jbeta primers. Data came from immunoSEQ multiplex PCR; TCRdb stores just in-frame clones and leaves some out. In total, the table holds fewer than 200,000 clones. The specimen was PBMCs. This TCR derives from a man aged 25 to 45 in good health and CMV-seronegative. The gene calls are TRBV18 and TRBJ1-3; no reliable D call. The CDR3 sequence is CASSPGREGTIYF. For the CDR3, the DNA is TGTGCCAGCTCACCGGGAAGGGAGGGCACCATATATTTT. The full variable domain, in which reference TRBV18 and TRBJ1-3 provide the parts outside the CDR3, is NAGVMQNPRHLVRRRGQEARLRCSPMKGHSHVYWYRQLPEEGLKFMVYLQKENIIDESGMPKERFSAEFPKEGPSILRIQQVVRGDSAAYFCASSPGREGTIYFGEGSWLTVV.